This TCR beta chain emerged from a study of vaccination and CD4 T cells after COVID-19 (dated by TCRdb to 2022 to 2024). Study-wide context: Convalescent patients had a positive SARS-CoV-2 result on nasal swab PCR, and of these patients, nine had mild disease and one had severe disease. Post-vaccine blood samples were obtained a median of about 72 days after the second vaccine dose, with a range of 14 to 241 days. Post-COVID blood samples from convalescent patients were collected a median of around 100 days after diagnosis, with a range of about 35 to 180 days. Participants got two doses of the Pfizer-BioNTech BNT162b2 vaccine (n=8) or two doses of the Moderna mRNA-1273 vaccine (n=2). Control cultures received a CEFX viral epitope pool as the positive control, an HIV-1 Nef peptide pool as the negative control, or no peptide. The spike-specific CD4+ TCR repertoire was compared before and after mRNA vaccination in over nine COVID-19 convalescent patients and several infection-naive healthy vaccine recipients. Six males and four females were included in the convalescent cohort, with two Hispanic individuals, seven Caucasians, two Asians and one multiracial person represented. Culture stimuli were overlapping spike peptide pools from SARS-CoV-2 and from the common cold coronaviruses HCoV-NL63, HCoV-OC43 and HCoV-229E.

The meaning of the sample's treatment or condition label: 10-day PBMC culture with coronavirus spike peptide pools or control peptides (ViraFEST assay). The ViraFEST assay, used in the study, expanded antigen-specific T cells with peptide pools and then identified the expanded clonotypes through TCR sequencing. The convalescent patients' positive SARS-CoV-2 PCR tests were from March to December 2020, which was before the Alpha, Beta and Delta variants emerged in the United States. Over 1.5 million PBMCs per well were cultured in IMDM with approximately 5.2% human AB serum and about 9.7 IU/ml IL-2, plus 10 ug/ml peptide pools. On days 3 and 7, half of the culture medium was replaced with fresh IL-2-containing medium. Once the cells had been in culture for around ten days, the EasySep CD4+ T cell isolation kit was used to isolate CD4+ T cells by negative selection. Ficoll-Paque Plus gradient centrifugation was used to isolate PBMCs from whole blood, and the isolated PBMCs were then either used fresh or cryopreserved at -140C. Culture conditions were generally each tested in triplicate wells.

The library was generated by PCR. DNA from cultured CD4+ T cells underwent TCR sequencing with the Oncomine TCR Beta short-read assay at the Johns Hopkins FTIC core. The QIAamp micro DNA kit was used to extract genomic DNA from the cultured CD4+ T cells. Oncomine TCR Beta libraries from cultured CD4+ T cells were pooled with unique dual indexes and sequenced on an Illumina iSeq 100. The paper's processing steps were these. Non-productive sequences were filtered out, and CDR3s that did not start with C, did not end with F or W, or were shorter than 7 amino acids were discarded. The MANAFEST web application identified antigen-specific clonotypes by comparing peptide-stimulated wells against reference wells and other culture wells. For a clone to be called positive, the clone needed an FDR below 0.05, an odds ratio above 5, and a productive frequency above 0.1% in at least two of three replicate wells. Clonotypes that were significantly expanded in both SARS-CoV-2 spike wells and at least one common cold coronavirus spike condition were defined as cross-reactive. Levenshtein distances (stringdist) and unrooted phylogenetic trees (ape) in R version 3.6.1 were used to assess CDR3 homology. TCRdb reran the public reads through fastp at Q25 and MiXCR, keeping productive beta chains. Every distinct CDR3 protein forms one entry, paired with its most common genes and DNA. Clone size and V and J calls follow TCRdb, not the original study. This sample is represented by approximately 15,000 distinct CDR3 sequences; about 28% of them were singletons. Clones ranked in the top ten supply 23% of the sample.

Sequences MDHEN (CDR1) and SYDVKM (CDR2) are obtained from the germline V gene. Spanning cysteine to phenylalanine, the CDR3 consists of 11 amino acids. Just the 33-base CDR3 DNA is kept, in frame starting at base 1. V drops 3 bases and J drops 8 bases, leaving 7 bases in between. This clonotype was counted only a few times. The target of this receptor is not known. The record has no base qualities; no much larger clone is one base away. Here is what the overall study found, with its caveats: The study included relatively few convalescent patients and did not analyze early timepoints after natural infection. Of the vaccine-specific clones found in convalescent patients, nearly all (304 of 307) were mono-reactive for SARS-CoV-2 spike instead of being cross-reactive with common cold coronaviruses. The median number of SARS-CoV-2-reactive clonotypes rose from 20 to 25 after infection to roughly 38 after vaccination, but the change was not significant. In convalescent patients, a median about 86% of post-vaccine SARS-CoV-2-reactive clones were detected only after vaccination, and vaccine-specific priming was suggested by this finding.

The sequencing input was cultured CD4+ T cells from blood. This chain is built from TRBV28 and TRBJ1-2; TRBD1 might be the D gene, on 5 matching bases. This receptor was taken from a human donor with COVID-19. CDR3 loop: CASSLGRGYTF. The DNA sequence is TGTGCCAGCAGTTTGGGACGCGGCTACACCTTC.